This T cell receptor beta chain was sequenced for a study of T cell repertoires in cytomegalovirus infection (dated by TCRdb to the late 2010s). Notes on the research overall: Peptide stimulations targeted recently identified HLA-C-restricted CMV epitopes, whose presentation resists viral immunomodulation, together with well-studied HLA-B-restricted epitopes. Because public TCR beta signatures pointed to carriage of CMV infection together with the matching HLA type, the HLA type of each donor mattered for the analysis. The investigation overall reported the following: The ex vivo response was dominated by HLA-C-restricted CMV-specific TCR beta clonotypes, and the single most frequent clonotype in two of eight donors was supplied by these HLA-C-restricted clonotypes. In both this cohort and an independent roughly 350-donor cohort, the cumulative frequency of public TCR beta family members distinguished carriers of CMV infection plus the relevant HLA type.

V lost 5 bases and J lost 7 bases, and the count of bases not matched to a germline gene is 7. The CDR3 starts with the cysteine, ends with the phenylalanine, and has 13 residues. Solely the CDR3 DNA is kept, with 39 bases framed from the first base. CDR1 and CDR2 were assigned from the germline V gene as SGHTA and FQGNSA. Sequencing was carried out with an Illumina HiSeq 1500. In-frame beta chains were kept once TCRdb had trimmed the public reads at Q25 with fastp and called clones with MiXCR. Under each unique CDR3 protein, matching rows form one entry showing the most common genes and DNA. For this sample there are a few hundred thousand distinct CDR3 sequences; roughly a third appear just once. Roughly a sixth of the sample is held by the ten biggest clonotypes. The table lists this clonotype with a few counts. No cognate antigen has been identified for it. No qualities accompany the bases; no much larger clone lies one base away.

The treatment or condition label here, explained by the study, means: in vitro stimulation with specific CMV peptide epitopes to enrich CMV-specific T cells. The chain employs TRBV7-2 and TRBJ1-1; 7 bases in the middle match TRBD1. The receptor was isolated from a human donor in good health (CMV status not recorded). Some clones in this sample may be carry-over from other donors' samples. Sample: cultured PBMCs, taken from culture after CMV antigen stimulation. In nucleotide form, the sequence is TGTGCCAGCAGCCCTCACAGGGGCCTTGAAGCTTTCTTT. The translation is CASSPHRGLEAFF.